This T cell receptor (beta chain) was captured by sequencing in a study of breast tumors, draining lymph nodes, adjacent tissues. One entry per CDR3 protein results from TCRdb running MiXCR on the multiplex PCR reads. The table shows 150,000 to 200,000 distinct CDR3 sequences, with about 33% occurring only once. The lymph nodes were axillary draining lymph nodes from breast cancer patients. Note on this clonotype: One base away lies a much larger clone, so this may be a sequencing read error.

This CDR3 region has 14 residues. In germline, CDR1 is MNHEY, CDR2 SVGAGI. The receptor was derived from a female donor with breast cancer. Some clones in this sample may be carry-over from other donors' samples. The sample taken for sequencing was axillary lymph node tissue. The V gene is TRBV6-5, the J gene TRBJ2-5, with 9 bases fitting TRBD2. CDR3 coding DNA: TGTGCCAGCAGTCACTCTACTAGCGGGGAGACCCAGTACTTC. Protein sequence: CASSHSTSGETQYF.